This TCR beta chain stems from a study of T-cell reconstitution after alpha-beta-depleted transplantation in children (dated by TCRdb to 2016 to 2018). Background for the entire study: T-cell immune reconstitution after TCRalphabeta/CD19-depleted allogeneic hematopoietic cell transplantation in children was quantitatively tracked in the study by means of TCR repertoire profiling.

This clonotype was found many times. Its antigen is currently not known. No qualities accompany the bases; no much larger clone lies one base away. The method was PCR. The run used an Illumina HiSeq 2500. TCR library preparation used molecular barcoding, with unique molecular identifiers applied to normalize quantification of the TCRbeta repertoire. Clones were called with MiXCR by TCRdb after fastp trimmed the public reads at Q25, and only in-frame beta chains were retained. Each entry is one CDR3 protein sequence, shown with its most common DNA and genes. The sample yields under 300,000 distinct CDR3 sequences; 9.7% were counted once. The top ten constitute about 5% of the sample. V and J are trimmed by 0 bases and 8 bases, and the gene matches miss 15 bases of the junction. Taken from the germline V gene, the CDR1 and CDR2 loops are SGHTA and FQGTGA. Reading from cysteine to phenylalanine, the CDR3 counts 18 amino acids. Just the 54-base CDR3 DNA is kept, in frame starting at base 1.

The sequencing used PBMCs from the stem cell graft donor, collected from the stem cell graft. The receptor was derived from a human donor who donated a stem cell graft to a child with SCID. Recombination linked TRBV7-3 to TRBJ2-1; 8 central bases correspond to TRBD2. The bases are TGTGCCAGCAGCTTAACGTCATCCTCCAGCGGGGGCTGGGATGAGCAGTTCTTC. It is translated as CASSLTSSSSGGWDEQFF.